This T cell receptor beta chain was recorded in a study of post-analysis software for immune sequencing data. In the case of this clonotype: Antigen specificity is unknown.

The length of the CDR3 is 16 residues. Germline-derived CDR1 and CDR2 are DFQATT and SNEGSKA (reference sequence). The germline V and J ends were trimmed by 4 bases and 4 bases, with 21 bases remaining between them. TCR beta cDNA libraries included unique molecular identifiers. TCRdb re-derived calls from the PCR reads in MiXCR, one entry per CDR3 protein. Among 750,000 to 900,000 distinct CDR3 sequences listed, around 45% were seen once. Study observations and caveats: Patients carried a handful of TRBV segments more frequently than controls did, and TRBV5-6, TRBV5-1 and TRBV20-1 were among them. Pronounced co-clustering by F measure was evident among identically batched samples.

The J gene is TRBJ2-3, the V gene TRBV20-1, with D unresolved. The sample comprised blood. The clonotype was recovered from a girl aged 10-17 years with multiple sclerosis. The CDR3 nucleotides read TGCAGTGCTAACCTCTGGCTGCTAAACAGACCAGATACGCAGTATTTT. This translates into CSANLWLLNRPDTQYF.